This TCR beta chain derives from a study of monozygotic twins with inflammatory bowel disease. A template switching step added UMIs, each with a 6-nucleotide sample barcode. TCRdb re-called the 5' RACE reads and gives one entry per CDR3 protein, without DNA. This table holds some 160,000 distinct CDR3 sequences. This receptor was identified in a human donor with ulcerative colitis or Crohn's disease, or a healthy co-twin of an affected twin (not recorded which). Sequencing was done on a sample of blood.

The CDR3 loop is CASSPVRGNESPLHF. This chain connects TRBV18 to TRBJ1-6; the TCRdb D gene call, TRBD1, has no DNA to confirm it. CDR1 is KGHSH, CDR2 LQKENI, per germline. The CDR3 spans 15 residues.